This TCR beta chain was retrieved from a study of cytotoxic CD8 clonotypes in ibrutinib-treated CLL. Regarding the study as a whole: Clonality, elevated at ibrutinib response, dropped back toward baseline at progression. The study found baseline clonality above age-matched healthy donors, tracking circulating CD8+ T-cell counts.

Germline CDR1 and CDR2: PRHDT and FYEKMQ (reference sequence). V was trimmed by 5 bases and J by 2 bases, leaving 20 bases between them. This CDR3 spans 17 amino acids. Libraries were prepared by immunoSEQ multiplex PCR; TCRdb keeps only in-frame clonotypes and omits some of them. Of roughly 220,000 clones in the sample, 75% to 80% were seen once. This clone was seen only a few times. Its antigen is as yet unknown. The source is a human donor with chronic lymphocytic leukemia. The input for sequencing was PBMCs, taken after 12 months of ibrutinib treatment. The chain is built from TRBV13 and TRBJ2-3, with a weak D call TRBD2 (5 bases). CDR3 protein: CASSAPLGPHSTDTQYF. The CDR3 DNA follows: TGTGCCAGCAGCGCCCCACTAGGGCCCCACTCCACAGATACGCAGTATTTT.